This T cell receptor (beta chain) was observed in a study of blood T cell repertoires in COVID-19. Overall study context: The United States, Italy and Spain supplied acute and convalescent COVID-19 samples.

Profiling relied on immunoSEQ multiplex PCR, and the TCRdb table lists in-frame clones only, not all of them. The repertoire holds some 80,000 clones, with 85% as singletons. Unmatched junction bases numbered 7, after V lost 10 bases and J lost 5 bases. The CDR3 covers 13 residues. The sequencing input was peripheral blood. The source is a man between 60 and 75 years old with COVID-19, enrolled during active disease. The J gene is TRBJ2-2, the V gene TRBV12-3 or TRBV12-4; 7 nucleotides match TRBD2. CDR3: CAIRKRDTGELFF. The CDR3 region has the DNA TGTGCCATAAGGAAGCGGGATACCGGGGAGCTGTTTTTT.